This TCR beta chain was documented in a study of T cell repertoires in aging, cancer and after chemotherapy. Study-wide background: Donor ages fell into six groups from 30 or younger up to 70 or older. Paired samples before and after chemotherapy came from glioblastoma patients receiving temozolomide-based therapy. About 9 million TCR reads were in the whole dataset. Study-wide results and limits: In healthy donors, age-related TCR diversity loss mainly reflected lost richness.

To note about this clonotype: No antigen is known for it.

Amplification of TCR beta used genomic DNA extracted from peripheral blood. Rearranged V-D-J TRB sequences were amplified with a mixed TRB-A/B primer pool. TCRdb reprocessed the multiplex PCR reads via MiXCR and lists one record per CDR3 protein. The sample gives 3,700 or so distinct CDR3 sequences, around 28% of which show up once; less than 20% is in the top ten. The length of the CDR3 is 13 residues. The germline V gene has CDR1 SGHTA and CDR2 FQGNSA. Trimming shortened V by 5 bases and J by 1 base, and 8 bases separated the two germline ends. Source material: blood. The V and J genes are TRBV7-2 and TRBJ2-5; D gene ambiguous. This TCR was sampled from a human donor with a solid tumor. The CDR3 protein is CASSRPTQETQYF. The CDR3 DNA reads as TGTGCCAGCAGCCGACCCACCCAAGAGACCCAGTACTTC. Based on the CDR3 plus reference TRBV7-2 and TRBJ2-5, the full variable domain is GAGVSQSPSNKVTEKGKDVELRCDPISGHTALYWYRQSLGQGLEFLIYFQGNSAPDKSGLPSDRFSAERTGGSVSTLTIQRTQQEDSAVYLCASSRPTQETQYFGPGTRLLVL.